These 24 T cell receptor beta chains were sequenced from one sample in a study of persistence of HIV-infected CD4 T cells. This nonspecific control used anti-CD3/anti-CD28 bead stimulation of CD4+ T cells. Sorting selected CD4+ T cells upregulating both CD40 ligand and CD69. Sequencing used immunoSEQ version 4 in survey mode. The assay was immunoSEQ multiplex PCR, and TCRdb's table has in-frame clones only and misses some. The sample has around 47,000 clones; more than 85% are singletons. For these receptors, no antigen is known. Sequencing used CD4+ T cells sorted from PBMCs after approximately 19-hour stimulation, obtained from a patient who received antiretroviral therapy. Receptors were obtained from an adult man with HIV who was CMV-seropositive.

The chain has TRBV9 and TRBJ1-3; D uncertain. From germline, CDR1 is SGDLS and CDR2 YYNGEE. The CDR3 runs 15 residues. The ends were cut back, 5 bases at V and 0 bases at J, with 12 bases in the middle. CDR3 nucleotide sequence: TGTGCCAGCAGTCCATTTTCAATCTCTGGAAACACCATATATTTT. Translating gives CASSPFSISGNTIYF. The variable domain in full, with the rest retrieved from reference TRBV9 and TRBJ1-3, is DSGVTQTPKHLITATGQRVTLRCSPRSGDLSVYWYQQSLDQGLQFLIQYYNGEERAKGNILERFSAQQFPDLHSELNLSSLELGDSALYFCASSPFSISGNTIYFGEGSWLTVV.

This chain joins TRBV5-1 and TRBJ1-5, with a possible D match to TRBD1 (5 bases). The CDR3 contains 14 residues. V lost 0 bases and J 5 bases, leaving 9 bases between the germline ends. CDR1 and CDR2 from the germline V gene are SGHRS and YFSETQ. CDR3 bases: TGCGCCAGCAGCTTGGCGCAGGGCGATCAGCCCCAGCATTTT. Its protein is CASSLAQGDQPQHF.

CDR3 nucleotides: TGCGCCAGCAGAGGGGGAAGTGAGCAGTTCTTC. It translates to CASRGGSEQFF. The V and J genes are TRBV5-1 and TRBJ2-1, with D perhaps matching TRBD1 (6 bases). V shed 5 bases and J shed 9 bases, with 9 bases lying between them. The CDR3 consists of 11 residues. Germline CDR1 SGHRS, CDR2 YFSETQ.

CDR3 loop: CASSPTEGGINQPQHF. The CDR3 coding sequence is TGCGCCAGCAGCCCCACTGAAGGGGGCATCAATCAGCCCCAGCATTTT. The gene calls are TRBV4-1 and TRBJ1-5, with TRBD1 matching over 7 bases. Trimming took 4 bases from V and 3 from J; bases not matched to a gene: 9. The CDR3 length is 16 residues. Germline V CDR1 and CDR2: MGHRA, YSYEKL.

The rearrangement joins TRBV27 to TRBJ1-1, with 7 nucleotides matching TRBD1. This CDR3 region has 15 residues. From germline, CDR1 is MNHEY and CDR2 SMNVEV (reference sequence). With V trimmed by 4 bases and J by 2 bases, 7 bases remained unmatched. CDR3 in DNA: TGTGCCAGCAGTTCGGCGGGACAGTTCAACACTGAAGCTTTCTTT. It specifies CASSSAGQFNTEAFF.

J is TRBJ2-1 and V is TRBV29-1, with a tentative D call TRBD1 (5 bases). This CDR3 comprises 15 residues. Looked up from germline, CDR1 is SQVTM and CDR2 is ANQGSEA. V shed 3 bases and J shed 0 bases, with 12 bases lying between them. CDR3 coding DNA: TGCAGCGTTGATTCAGGAGACAGCTCCTACAATGAGCAGTTCTTC. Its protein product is CSVDSGDSSYNEQFF.

DNA of the CDR3: TGTGCCAGCAGTTTATCCCCGGGTTTCGGAAAACTGTTTTTT. It codes for CASSLSPGFGKLFF. The J gene is TRBJ1-4, the V gene TRBV28; D call uncertain. This CDR3 has 14 amino acids. V was shortened by 1 base and J by 10 bases, with 13 bases between the two germline ends. Germline lookup yields CDR1 MDHEN and CDR2 SYDVKM.

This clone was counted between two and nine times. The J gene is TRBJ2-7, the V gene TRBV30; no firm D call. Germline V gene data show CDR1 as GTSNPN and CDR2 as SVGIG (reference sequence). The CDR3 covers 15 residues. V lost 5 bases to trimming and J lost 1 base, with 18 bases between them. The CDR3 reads CAWAPSSWGSYEQYF. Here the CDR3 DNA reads TGTGCCTGGGCACCCTCCTCCTGGGGTTCCTACGAGCAGTACTTC.

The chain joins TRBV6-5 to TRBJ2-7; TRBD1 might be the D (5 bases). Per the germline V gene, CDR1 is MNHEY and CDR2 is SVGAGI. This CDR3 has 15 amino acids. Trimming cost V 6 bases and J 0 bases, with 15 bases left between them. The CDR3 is CASSIRQSASYEQYF. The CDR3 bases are TGTGCCAGCAGCATCCGACAGTCCGCCTCCTACGAGCAGTACTTC.

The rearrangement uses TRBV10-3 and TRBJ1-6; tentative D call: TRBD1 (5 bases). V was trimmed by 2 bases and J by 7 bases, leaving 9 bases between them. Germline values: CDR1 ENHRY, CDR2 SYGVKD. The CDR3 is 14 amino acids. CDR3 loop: CAISEGGENSPLHF. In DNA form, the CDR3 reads TGTGCCATCAGTGAGGGGGGTGAAAATTCACCCCTCCACTTT.

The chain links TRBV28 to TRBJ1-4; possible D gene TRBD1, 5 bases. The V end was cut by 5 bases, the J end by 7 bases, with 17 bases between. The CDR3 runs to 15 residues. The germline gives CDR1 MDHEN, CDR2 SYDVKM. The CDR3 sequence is CASSGVGQLFEKLFF. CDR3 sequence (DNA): TGTGCCAGCAGTGGCGTGGGGCAGCTTTTTGAAAAACTGTTTTTT.

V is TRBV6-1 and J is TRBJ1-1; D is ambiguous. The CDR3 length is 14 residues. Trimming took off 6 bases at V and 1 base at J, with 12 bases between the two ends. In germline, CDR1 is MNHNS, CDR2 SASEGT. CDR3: CASRRGRRNTEAFF. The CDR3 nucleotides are TGTGCCAGCAGACGTGGACGGCGGAACACTGAAGCTTTCTTT.

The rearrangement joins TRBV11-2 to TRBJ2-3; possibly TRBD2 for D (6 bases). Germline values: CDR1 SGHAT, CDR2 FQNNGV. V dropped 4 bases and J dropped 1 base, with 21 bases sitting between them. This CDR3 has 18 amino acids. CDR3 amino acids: CASSSRTTSSTGTDTQYF. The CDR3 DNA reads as TGTGCCAGCAGCTCCAGAACAACTAGCTCTACGGGCACAGATACGCAGTATTTT.

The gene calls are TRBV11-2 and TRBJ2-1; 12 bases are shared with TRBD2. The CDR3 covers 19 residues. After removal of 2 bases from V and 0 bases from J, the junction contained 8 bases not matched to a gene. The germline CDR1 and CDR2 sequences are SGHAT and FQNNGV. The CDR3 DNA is TGTGCCAGCAGCTTAACGCTAGCGGGGGGGCACAGCTCCTACAATGAGCAGTTCTTC. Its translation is CASSLTLAGGHSSYNEQFF.

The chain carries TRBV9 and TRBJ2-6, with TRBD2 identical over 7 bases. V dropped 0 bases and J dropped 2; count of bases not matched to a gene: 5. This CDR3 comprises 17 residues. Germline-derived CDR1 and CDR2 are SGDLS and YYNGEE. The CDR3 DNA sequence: TGTGCCAGCAGCGTAGCTGGGGGGGGTGCTGGGGCCAACGTCCTGACTTTC. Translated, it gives CASSVAGGGAGANVLTF.

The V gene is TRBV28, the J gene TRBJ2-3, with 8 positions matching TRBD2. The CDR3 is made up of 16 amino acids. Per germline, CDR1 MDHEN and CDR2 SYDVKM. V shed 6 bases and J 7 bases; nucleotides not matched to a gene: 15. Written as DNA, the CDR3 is TGTGCCAGCAGACGCGCCGGGGGGGGCGATTCATATACGCAGTATTTT. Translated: CASRRAGGGDSYTQYF.

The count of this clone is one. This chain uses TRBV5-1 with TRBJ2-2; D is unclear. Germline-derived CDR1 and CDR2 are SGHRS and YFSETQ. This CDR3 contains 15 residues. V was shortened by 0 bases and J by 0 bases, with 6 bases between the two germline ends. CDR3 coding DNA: TGCGCCAGCAGCTTGGAACAAGCGAACACCGGGGAGCTGTTTTTT. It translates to CASSLEQANTGELFF.

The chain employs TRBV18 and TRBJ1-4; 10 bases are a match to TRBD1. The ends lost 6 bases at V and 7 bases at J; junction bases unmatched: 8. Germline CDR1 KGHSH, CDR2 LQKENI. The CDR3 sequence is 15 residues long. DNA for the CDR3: TGTGCCAGCTCGACGGGACAGGGGTACGGTGAAAAACTGTTTTTT. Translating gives CASSTGQGYGEKLFF.

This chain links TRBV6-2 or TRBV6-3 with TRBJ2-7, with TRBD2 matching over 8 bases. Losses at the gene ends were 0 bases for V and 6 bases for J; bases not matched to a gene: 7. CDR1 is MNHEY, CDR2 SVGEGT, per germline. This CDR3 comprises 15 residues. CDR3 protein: CASSYSETSVREQYF. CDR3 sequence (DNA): TGTGCCAGCAGTTACTCTGAGACTAGCGTTCGCGAGCAGTACTTC.

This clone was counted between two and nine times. The CDR3 loop reads CASSLRVRISNYGYTF. CDR3 in DNA: TGTGCCAGCAGCCTTAGAGTAAGGATATCTAACTATGGCTACACCTTC. J is TRBJ1-2 and V is TRBV3-1 (or the pseudogene TRBV3-2), with D unresolved. This CDR3 has 16 residues. The germline V gene encodes CDR1 LGHDT and CDR2 YNNKEL (reference sequence). The V and J ends lost 4 bases and 0 bases respectively, with 15 bases between them.

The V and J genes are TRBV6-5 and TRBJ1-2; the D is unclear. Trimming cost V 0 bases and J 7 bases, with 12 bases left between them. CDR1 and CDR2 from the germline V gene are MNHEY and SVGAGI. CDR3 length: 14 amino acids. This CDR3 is CASSYSSREAGYTF. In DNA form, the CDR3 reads TGTGCCAGCAGTTACTCATCCCGTGAAGCTGGCTACACCTTC.

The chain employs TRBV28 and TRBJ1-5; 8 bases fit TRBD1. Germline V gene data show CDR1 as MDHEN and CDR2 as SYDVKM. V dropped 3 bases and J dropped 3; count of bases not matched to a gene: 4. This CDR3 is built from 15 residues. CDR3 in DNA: TGTGCCAGCAGTTTCAGGACAGGGTACAATCAGCCCCAGCATTTT. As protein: CASSFRTGYNQPQHF.

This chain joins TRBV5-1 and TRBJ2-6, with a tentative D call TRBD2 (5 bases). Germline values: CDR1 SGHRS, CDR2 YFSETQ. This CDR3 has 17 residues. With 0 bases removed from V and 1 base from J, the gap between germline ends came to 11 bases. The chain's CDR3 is CASSLEGRGSGANVLTF. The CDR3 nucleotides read TGCGCCAGCAGCTTGGAGGGCCGGGGATCTGGGGCCAACGTCCTGACTTTC.

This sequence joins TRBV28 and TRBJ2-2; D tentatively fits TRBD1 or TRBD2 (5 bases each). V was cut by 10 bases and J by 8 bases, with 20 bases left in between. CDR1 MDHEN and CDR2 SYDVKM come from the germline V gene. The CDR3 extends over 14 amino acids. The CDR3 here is CATTPEGLPGELFF. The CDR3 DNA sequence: TGTGCCACCACCCCCGAGGGGCTTCCGGGGGAGCTGTTTTTT.